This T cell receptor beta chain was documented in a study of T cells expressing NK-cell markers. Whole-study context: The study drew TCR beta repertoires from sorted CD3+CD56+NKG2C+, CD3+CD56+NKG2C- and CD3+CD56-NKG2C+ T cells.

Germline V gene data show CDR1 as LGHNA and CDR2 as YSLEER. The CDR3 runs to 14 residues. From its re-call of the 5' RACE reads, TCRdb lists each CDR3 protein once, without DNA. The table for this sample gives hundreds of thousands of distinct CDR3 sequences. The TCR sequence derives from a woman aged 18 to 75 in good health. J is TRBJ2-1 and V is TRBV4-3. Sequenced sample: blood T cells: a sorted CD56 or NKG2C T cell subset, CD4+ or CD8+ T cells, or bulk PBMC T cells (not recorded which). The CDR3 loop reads CASSQGSGVIEQFF.